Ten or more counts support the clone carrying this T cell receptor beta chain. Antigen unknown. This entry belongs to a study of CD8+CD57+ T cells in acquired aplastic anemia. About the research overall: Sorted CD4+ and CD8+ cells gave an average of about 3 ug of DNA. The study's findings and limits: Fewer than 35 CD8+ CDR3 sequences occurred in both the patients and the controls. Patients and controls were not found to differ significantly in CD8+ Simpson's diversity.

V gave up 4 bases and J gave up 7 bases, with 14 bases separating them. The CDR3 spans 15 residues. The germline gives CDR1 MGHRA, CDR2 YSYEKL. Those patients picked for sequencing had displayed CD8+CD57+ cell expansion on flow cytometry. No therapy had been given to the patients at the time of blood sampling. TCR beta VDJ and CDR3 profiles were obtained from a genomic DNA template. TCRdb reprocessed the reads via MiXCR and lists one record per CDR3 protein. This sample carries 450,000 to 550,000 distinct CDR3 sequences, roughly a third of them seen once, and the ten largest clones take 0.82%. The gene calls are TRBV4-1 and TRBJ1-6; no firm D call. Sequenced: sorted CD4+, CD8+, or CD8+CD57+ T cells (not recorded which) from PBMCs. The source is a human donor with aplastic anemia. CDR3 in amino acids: CASSRRENSNSPLHF. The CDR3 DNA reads TGCGCCAGCAGCCGGAGGGAAAACTCCAATTCACCCCTCCACTTT.